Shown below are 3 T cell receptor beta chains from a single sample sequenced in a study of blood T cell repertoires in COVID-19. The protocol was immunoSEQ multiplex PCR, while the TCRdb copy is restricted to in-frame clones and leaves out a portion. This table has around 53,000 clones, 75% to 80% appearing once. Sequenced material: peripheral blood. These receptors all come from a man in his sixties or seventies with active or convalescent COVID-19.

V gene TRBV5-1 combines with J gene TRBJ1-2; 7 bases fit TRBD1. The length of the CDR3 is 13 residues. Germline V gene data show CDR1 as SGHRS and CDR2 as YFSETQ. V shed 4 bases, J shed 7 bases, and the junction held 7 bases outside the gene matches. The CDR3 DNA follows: TGCGCCAGCAGCGAGGGACAGAGCTCTGGCTACACCTTC. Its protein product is CASSEGQSSGYTF.

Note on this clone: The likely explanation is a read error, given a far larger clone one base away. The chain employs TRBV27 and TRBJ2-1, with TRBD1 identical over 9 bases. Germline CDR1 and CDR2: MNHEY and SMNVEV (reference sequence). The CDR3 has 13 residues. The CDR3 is CACSPGQGNEQFF. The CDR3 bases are TGTGCCTGCAGTCCGGGACAGGGCAATGAGCAGTTCTTC.

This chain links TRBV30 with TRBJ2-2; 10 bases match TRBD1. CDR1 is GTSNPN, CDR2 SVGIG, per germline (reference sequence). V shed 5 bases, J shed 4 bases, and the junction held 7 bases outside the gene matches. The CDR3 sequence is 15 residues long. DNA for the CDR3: TGTGCCTGGGCCGACAGGGGGCTTGGCACCGGGGAGCTGTTTTTT. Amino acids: CAWADRGLGTGELFF.